Sequencing of this T cell receptor (beta chain) was carried out in a study of post-analysis software for immune sequencing data. Study details: Disease trajectories encompassed relapsing-remitting, secondary progressive and progressive-relapsing multiple sclerosis. Study results and caveats: There was significantly lower normalized Chao1 diversity in multiple sclerosis patients than in controls. TRBV segments more frequent in patients than in controls numbered roughly 5 and included TRBV5-6, TRBV5-1 and TRBV20-1.

This clonotype was seen a handful of times. As yet, its antigen is unknown. The CDR3 runs to 16 residues. The ends were cut back, 4 bases at V and 0 bases at J, with 14 bases in the middle. Germline assignment: CDR1 SGHNT and CDR2 YYREEE (reference sequence). Unique molecular identifiers featured in each of the TCR beta cDNA libraries. The T cell input of roughly 0.95 to 10 million gave about half a million cDNA molecules. TCRdb ran MiXCR on the PCR reads and lists one entry per CDR3 protein. This table holds about 540,000 distinct CDR3 sequences, 30% to 40% found once. The TCR comes from a girl aged 2-17 years with multiple sclerosis. V gene TRBV5-4 combines with J gene TRBJ2-1, with a possible D match to TRBD1 (6 bases). The sequenced material came from blood. This CDR3 is CASSPQRGSSYNEQFF. CDR3 sequence (DNA): TGTGCCAGCAGCCCGCAGAGGGGGAGCTCCTACAATGAGCAGTTCTTC.